What follows describes a single TCR beta chain. The sample holds many counts of this clonotype. There is no known antigen for this receptor. No clone much larger than this one lies a single base away; base qualities are absent. Every donor was a healthy Caucasian. Three unrelated non-twin adults were also sequenced: a male aged 18 to 30, a male aged 50 to 60 and a female aged 50 to 60. Miltenyi CD45RO+ enrichment and human naive T-cell isolation kits were used to isolate memory (CD45RO+) and naive T cells from PBMC. Inclusive of the bounding cysteine and phenylalanine, the CDR3 is 9 residues long. Only CDR3 DNA remains: 27 bases, in frame from the first base. CDR1 and CDR2 were assigned from the germline V gene (reference sequence) as SEHNR and FQNEAQ. The V end loses 7 bases and the J end loses 8 bases, and a stretch of 2 bases separates them. Libraries were prepared through 5' RACE. Reads for this sample came from an Illumina HiSeq 2000. Template switching added a universal primer binding site, and the final cDNA carried a unique molecular identifier that allowed TCR cDNA molecules to be counted accurately. Specific primers in the conserved constant-segment region were used to synthesize first-strand cDNA for TCR alpha and beta chains. To control for contamination, each cDNA library was double barcoded with a SMART-Mk sample barcode plus Illumina barcodes. TruSeq adapter sequences along with Illumina sample barcodes were introduced in two successive PCR steps. The Illumina HiSeq platform was used with custom primers to sequence TCR alpha and beta cDNA libraries. In the authors' own workflow: Unique molecular identifiers were extracted from raw reads with MiGEC, and CDR3 positions were determined with MiXCR. For each individual, recombination models were inferred using an EM algorithm with the repgenHMM and IGoR tools. Shared clonotypes were analyzed with the tcR package in R, and sharing was normalized by the product of cloneset sizes. To study raw recombination free of thymic and clonal selection effects, out-of-frame nonproductive sequences were analyzed. TCRdb reprocessed the public reads (quality trimming at Q25 with fastp, clone calling with MiXCR) and kept in-frame beta chains. Here each entry gathers all rows of one CDR3 protein and keeps the most common genes and DNA. The V and J calls and clone size are TCRdb's, not the authors'. Here the sample has around 370,000 distinct CDR3 sequences; 8.5% to 10% occur a single time. The leading ten clones occupy more than 8% of the sample.

This entry is derived from a study of identical twins listed by TCRdb under 2016. Turning to the overall study: The study deep-sequenced TCR alpha and beta repertoires from monozygotic twins, unrelated adults of various ages and cord blood to test whether fetal clonotypes persist. To rule out contamination, replicate twin experiments were performed at different times with different library preparation protocols. Paper-wide results and their limitations: Out-of-frame TCR alpha sharing in monozygotic twins was systematically underestimated by recombination models, whereas sharing between unrelated individuals was in agreement with the recombination models. Because the same donors could not be followed over many years, conclusions were based on cross-sectional statistical analysis. Zero-insertion analyses could be partly confounded by invariant T cells such as MAIT and iNKT, though diverse VJ usage argued against such confounding for most clonotypes. Abundant cord blood beta clonotypes carried fewer insertions; young adult naive repertoires showed a weaker similar trend, while memory repertoires showed none. Compared with coincidental sharing between unrelated individuals, out-of-frame TCR alpha sequences shared between twins had an excess of sequences with low generation probability. Excess twin sharing in beta out-of-frame sequences was weaker because fewer shared sequences lowered the signal-to-noise ratio.

Sequenced input: naive T cells sorted from blood. What this sample's cell subset or site label stands for: cells isolated with a human naive T-cell isolation kit. The chain is assembled from TRBV7-9 and TRBJ2-2; the D gene cannot be named for sure. The TCR comes from a woman in her forties or fifties in good health. CDR3 loop: CASTGELFF. In nucleotide form, the sequence is TGTGCCAGCACTGGGGAGCTGTTTTTT.